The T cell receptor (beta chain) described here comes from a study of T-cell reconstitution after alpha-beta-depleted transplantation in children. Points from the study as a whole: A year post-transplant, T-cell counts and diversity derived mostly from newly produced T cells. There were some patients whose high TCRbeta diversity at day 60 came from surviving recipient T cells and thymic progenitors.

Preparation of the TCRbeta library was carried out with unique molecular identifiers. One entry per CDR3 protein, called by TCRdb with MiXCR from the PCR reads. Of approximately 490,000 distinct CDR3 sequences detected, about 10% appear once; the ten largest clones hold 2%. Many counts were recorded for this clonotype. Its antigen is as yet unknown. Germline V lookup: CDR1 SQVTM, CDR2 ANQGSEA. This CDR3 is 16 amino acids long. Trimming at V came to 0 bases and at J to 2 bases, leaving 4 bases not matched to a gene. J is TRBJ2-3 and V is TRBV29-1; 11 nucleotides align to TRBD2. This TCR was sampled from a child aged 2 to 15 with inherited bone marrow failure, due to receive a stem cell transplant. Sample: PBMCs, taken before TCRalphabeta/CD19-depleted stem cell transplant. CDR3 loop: CSVEDPLAGDTDTQYF. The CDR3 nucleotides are TGCAGCGTTGAAGATCCACTAGCGGGAGACACAGATACGCAGTATTTT.